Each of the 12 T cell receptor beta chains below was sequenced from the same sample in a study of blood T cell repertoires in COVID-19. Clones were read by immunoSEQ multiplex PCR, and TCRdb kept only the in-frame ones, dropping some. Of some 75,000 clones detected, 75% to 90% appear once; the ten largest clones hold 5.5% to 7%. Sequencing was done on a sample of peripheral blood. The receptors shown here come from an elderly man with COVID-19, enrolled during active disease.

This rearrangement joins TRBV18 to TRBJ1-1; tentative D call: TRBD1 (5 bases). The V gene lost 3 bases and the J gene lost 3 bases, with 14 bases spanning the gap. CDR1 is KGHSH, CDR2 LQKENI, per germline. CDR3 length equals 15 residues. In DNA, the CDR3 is TGTGCCAGCTCACCGAGCGCAGGGATGGACACTGAAGCTTTCTTT. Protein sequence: CASSPSAGMDTEAFF.

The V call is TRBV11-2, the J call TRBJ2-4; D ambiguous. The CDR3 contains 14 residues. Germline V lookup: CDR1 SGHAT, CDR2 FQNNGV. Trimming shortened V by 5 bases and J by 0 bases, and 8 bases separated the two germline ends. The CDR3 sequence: CASSPRLAKNIQYF. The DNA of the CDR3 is TGTGCCAGCAGCCCCAGGTTAGCCAAAAACATTCAGTACTTC.

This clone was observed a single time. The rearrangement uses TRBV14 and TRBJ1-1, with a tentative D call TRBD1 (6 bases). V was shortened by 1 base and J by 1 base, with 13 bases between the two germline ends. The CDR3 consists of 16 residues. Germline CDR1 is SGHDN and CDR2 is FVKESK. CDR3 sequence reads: CASSQVFRQANTEAFF. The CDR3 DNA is TGTGCCAGCAGCCAAGTCTTTCGACAGGCGAACACTGAAGCTTTCTTT.

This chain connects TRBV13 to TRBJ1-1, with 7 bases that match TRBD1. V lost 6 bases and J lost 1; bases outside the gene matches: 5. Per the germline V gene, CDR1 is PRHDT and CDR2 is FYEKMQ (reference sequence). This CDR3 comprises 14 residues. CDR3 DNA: TGTGCCAGCAGTCGCAGGGGGGAGAACACTGAAGCTTTCTTT. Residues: CASSRRGENTEAFF.

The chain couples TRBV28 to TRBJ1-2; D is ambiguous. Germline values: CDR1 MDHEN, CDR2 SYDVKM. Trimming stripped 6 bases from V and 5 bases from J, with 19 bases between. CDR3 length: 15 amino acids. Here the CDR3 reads CASSLARPRWYGYTF. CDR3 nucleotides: TGTGCCAGCAGCCTGGCCCGTCCCAGGTGGTATGGCTACACCTTC.

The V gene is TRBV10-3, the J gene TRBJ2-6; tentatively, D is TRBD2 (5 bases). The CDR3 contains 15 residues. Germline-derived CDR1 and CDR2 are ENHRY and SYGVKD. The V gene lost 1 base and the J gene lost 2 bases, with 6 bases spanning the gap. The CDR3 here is CAISEYGTGANVLTF. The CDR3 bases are TGTGCCATCAGTGAGTACGGGACTGGGGCCAACGTCCTGACTTTC.

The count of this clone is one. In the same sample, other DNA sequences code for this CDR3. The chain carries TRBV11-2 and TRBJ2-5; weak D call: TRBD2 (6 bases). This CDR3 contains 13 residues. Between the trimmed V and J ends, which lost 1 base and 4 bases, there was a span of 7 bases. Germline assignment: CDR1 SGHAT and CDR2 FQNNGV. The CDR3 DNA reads TGTGCCAGCAGCTTAGGACTAGTAGAGACCCAGTACTTC. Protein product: CASSLGLVETQYF.

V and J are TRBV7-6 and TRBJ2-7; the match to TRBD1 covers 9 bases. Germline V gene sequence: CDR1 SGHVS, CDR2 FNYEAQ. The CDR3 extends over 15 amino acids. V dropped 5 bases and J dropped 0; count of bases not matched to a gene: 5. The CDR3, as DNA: TGTGCCAGCAGCACCGGACAGGGGAGCTCCTACGAGCAGTACTTC. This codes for CASSTGQGSSYEQYF.

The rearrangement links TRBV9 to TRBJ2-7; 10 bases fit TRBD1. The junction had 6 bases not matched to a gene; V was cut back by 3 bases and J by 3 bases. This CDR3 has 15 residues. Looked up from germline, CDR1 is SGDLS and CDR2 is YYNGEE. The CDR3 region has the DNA TGTGCCAGCAGCGCCGGGACAGGGGAGATCTACGAGCAGTACTTC. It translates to CASSAGTGEIYEQYF.

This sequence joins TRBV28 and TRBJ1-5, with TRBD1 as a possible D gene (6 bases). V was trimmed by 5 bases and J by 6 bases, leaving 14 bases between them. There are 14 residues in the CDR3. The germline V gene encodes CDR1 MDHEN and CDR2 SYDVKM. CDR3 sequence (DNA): TGTGCCAGCAGTCAAGGGGGATCAGGTCAGCCCCAGCATTTT. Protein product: CASSQGGSGQPQHF.

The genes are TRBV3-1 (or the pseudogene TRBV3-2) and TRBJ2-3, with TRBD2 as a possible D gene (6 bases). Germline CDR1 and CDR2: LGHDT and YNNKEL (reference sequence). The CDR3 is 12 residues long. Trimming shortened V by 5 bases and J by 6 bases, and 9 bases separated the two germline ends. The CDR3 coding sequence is TGTGCCAGCAGCTGGGGGGATGATACGCAGTATTTT. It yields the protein CASSWGDDTQYF.

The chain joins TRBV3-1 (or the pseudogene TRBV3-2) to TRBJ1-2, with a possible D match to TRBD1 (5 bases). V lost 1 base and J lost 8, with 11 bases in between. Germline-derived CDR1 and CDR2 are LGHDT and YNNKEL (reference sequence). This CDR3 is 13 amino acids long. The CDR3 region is CASSQGGGDGYTF. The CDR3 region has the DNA TGTGCCAGCAGCCAAGGTGGGGGGGACGGCTACACCTTC.